These T cell receptor beta chains were read from a single sample in a study of T cell changes during pregnancy in multiple sclerosis. Data came from immunoSEQ multiplex PCR; TCRdb stores just in-frame clones and leaves some out. Of around 80,000 clones listed, about 94% are singletons. This sample comprised peripheral blood, obtained in the second trimester of pregnancy. The receptors originated from a female donor in good health, enrolled as a control in a pregnancy study. Both conserved end residues are part of each CDR3. A D gene is named only where the DNA matches it firmly. Expanded clones get a size class; other rows say once, few or many, or leave the size out.

D gene	clone size	V gene	J gene	CDR3 protein	CDR3 DNA
TRBD2	few	TRBV7-9	TRBJ2-1	CASSPTSGPRYNEQFF	TGTGCCAGCAGCCCGACTAGCGGGCCACGCTACAATGAGCAGTTCTTC
-	once	TRBV2	TRBJ2-5	CASSPGGLQETQYF	TGTGCCAGCAGCCCCGGGGGGCTCCAGGAGACCCAGTACTTC
TRBD2	few	TRBV28	TRBJ2-7	CASGSGLAGADYEQYF	TGTGCCAGCGGCTCGGGACTAGCGGGAGCTGACTACGAGCAGTACTTC
TRBD1	-	TRBV5-1	TRBJ2-2	CASSEGTGNTGELFF	TGCGCCAGCAGCGAAGGGACAGGGAACACCGGGGAGCTGTTTTTT
-	few	TRBV20-1	TRBJ2-3	CSARDTLTQYF	TGCAGTGCTAGAGATACCCTAACGCAGTATTTT
TRBD1	-	TRBV19	TRBJ2-3	CASSIDSTGRTDTQYF	TGTGCCAGTAGTATAGATTCGACAGGGCGGACAGATACGCAGTATTTT
TRBD2	-	TRBV4-1	TRBJ2-1	CASSLGNSGSWEQFF	TGCGCCAGCAGCCTCGGAAATAGCGGGAGTTGGGAGCAGTTCTTC
-	-	TRBV2	TRBJ1-3	CASREDTRSGNTIYF	TGTGCCAGCAGAGAGGACACCCGCTCTGGAAACACCATATATTTT
-	-	TRBV5-4	TRBJ2-2	CASSRRQENTGELFF	TGTGCCAGCAGCCGGAGACAGGAAAACACCGGGGAGCTGTTTTTT
-	-	TRBV7-9	TRBJ1-4	CASSLVSGSTNEKLFF	TGTGCCAGCAGCTTAGTTTCAGGGTCGACTAATGAAAAACTGTTTTTT
-	-	TRBV6-1	TRBJ2-1	CASSEGRGPYNEQFF	TGTGCCAGCAGTGAAGGGAGGGGACCGTACAATGAGCAGTTCTTC
-	once	TRBV5-1	TRBJ2-1	CASRPGQSVGEQFF	TGCGCCAGCAGGCCCGGACAGAGTGTTGGTGAGCAGTTCTTC
-	once	TRBV28	TRBJ2-1	CASSLSGSSSYNEQFF	TGTGCCAGCAGTTTGAGCGGTAGTAGCTCCTACAATGAGCAGTTCTTC
TRBD1	-	TRBV5-6	TRBJ1-1	CASSLSSGGAVEAFF	TGTGCCAGCAGCTTATCGTCAGGGGGCGCGGTGGAAGCTTTCTTT
TRBD1	-	TRBV6-5	TRBJ2-1	CASSWDSKNEQFF	TGTGCCAGCAGTTGGGACAGTAAAAATGAGCAGTTCTTC
-	-	TRBV7-6	TRBJ1-5	CASSLFTGKVDQPQHF	TGTGCCAGCAGCTTGTTTACAGGGAAAGTGGATCAGCCCCAGCATTTT
TRBD2	-	TRBV5-1	TRBJ2-5	CASSLGREQETQYF	TGCGCCAGCAGCTTGGGGCGGGAGCAAGAGACCCAGTACTTC
TRBD1	-	TRBV16	TRBJ1-4	CASSQFTGAEKLFF	TGTGCCAGCAGCCAATTCACAGGGGCTGAAAAACTGTTTTTT
-	few	TRBV28	TRBJ2-5	CASSLKGETQYF	TGTGCCAGCAGTTTGAAGGGGGAGACCCAGTACTTC
-	-	TRBV5-8	TRBJ2-1	CASNLGGSSYNEQFF	TGTGCCAGCAACCTAGGCGGAAGCTCCTACAATGAGCAGTTCTTC
TRBD1	-	TRBV5-1	TRBJ1-1	CASSLEGTENTEAFF	TGCGCCAGCAGCTTGGAGGGGACAGAGAACACTGAAGCTTTCTTT
-	-	TRBV5-1	TRBJ1-1	CASSPGIGNTEAFF	TGCGCCAGCAGCCCGGGGATAGGGAACACTGAAGCTTTCTTT
TRBD2	-	TRBV5-1	TRBJ2-1	CASSLGPSGREQFF	TGCGCCAGCAGCTTGGGTCCTAGCGGGAGGGAGCAGTTCTTC
-	-	TRBV7-2	TRBJ2-5	CASSLAPGRQETQYF	TGTGCCAGCAGCTTAGCCCCGGGTCGCCAAGAGACCCAGTACTTC
TRBD1	-	TRBV13	TRBJ2-7	CASSPRDRDYEQYF	TGTGCCAGCAGCCCTCGGGACAGGGACTACGAGCAGTACTTC
-	-	TRBV2	TRBJ2-1	CASQGGSNYNEQFF	TGTGCCAGCCAAGGGGGTAGCAACTACAATGAGCAGTTCTTC
-	-	TRBV13	TRBJ2-1	CASSLTPGGDNEQFF	TGTGCCAGCAGCTTAACCCCCGGTGGTGACAATGAGCAGTTCTTC
TRBD1	-	TRBV11-2	TRBJ2-7	CASSHGPGTGRTEQYF	TGTGCCAGCAGCCACGGACCCGGGACAGGGAGGACCGAGCAGTACTTC
-	-	TRBV19	TRBJ2-3	CASSLPEGSATRDTQYF	TGTGCCAGTAGTCTCCCCGAGGGATCGGCCACTCGTGATACGCAGTATTTT
-	-	TRBV2	TRBJ1-1	CASRIQTVQVHTEAFF	TGTGCCAGCAGGATCCAGACAGTGCAGGTGCACACTGAAGCTTTCTTT
-	-	TRBV7-2	TRBJ1-5	CASSPIGGSGQPQHF	TGTGCCAGCAGCCCTATAGGGGGAAGCGGTCAGCCCCAGCATTTT
TRBD2	-	TRBV10-3	TRBJ2-1	CAISEVAGGPNEQFF	TGTGCCATCAGTGAGGTAGCGGGAGGGCCCAATGAGCAGTTCTTC
-	once	TRBV5-1	TRBJ1-1	CASRGGNTEAFF	TGCGCCAGCAGGGGGGGAAACACTGAAGCTTTCTTT
TRBD1	-	TRBV2	TRBJ1-4	CASSEKTGVGEKLFF	TGTGCCAGCAGTGAAAAAACAGGGGTTGGGGAAAAACTGTTTTTT
-	-	TRBV6-1	TRBJ2-1	CASSEVSERANNEQFF	TGTGCCAGCAGTGAAGTGTCAGAGCGGGCCAACAATGAGCAGTTCTTC
-	-	TRBV19	TRBJ1-5	CASSIRDTNQPQHF	TGTGCCAGTAGTATTAGGGACACCAATCAGCCCCAGCATTTT
-	-	TRBV11-2	TRBJ2-7	CASSLEGGEQYF	TGTGCCAGCAGCTTAGAGGGGGGCGAGCAGTACTTC
-	-	TRBV5-5	TRBJ2-7	CASSGAQGLSYEQYF	TGTGCCAGCAGCGGGGCGCAGGGTCTCTCCTACGAGCAGTACTTC
TRBD2	-	TRBV27	TRBJ2-7	CASRRLAGGDYEQYF	TGTGCCAGCAGAAGACTAGCGGGAGGGGACTACGAGCAGTACTTC
-	-	TRBV2	TRBJ2-7	CASSELSYEQYF	TGTGCCAGCAGTGAATTGAGCTACGAGCAGTACTTC
TRBD2	-	TRBV4-2	TRBJ2-1	CASSQDYLAGGLNEQFF	TGTGCCAGCAGCCAAGATTACCTAGCGGGAGGGCTCAATGAGCAGTTCTTC
TRBD2	-	TRBV7-8	TRBJ2-7	CASSLAAGAPYEQYF	TGTGCCAGCAGCTTAGCAGCGGGAGCCCCCTACGAGCAGTACTTC
-	once	TRBV11-2	TRBJ2-5	CASSLSLVETQYF	TGTGCCAGCAGCTTAAGTCTAGTAGAGACCCAGTACTTC
-	-	TRBV21-1	TRBJ2-1	CASTRPRTRRMRFF	TGTGCCAGCACCCGGCCTAGGACACGGAGAATGAGGTTCTTC
-	-	TRBV5-1	TRBJ2-3	CASSLGSEVTDTQYF	TGCGCCAGCAGCTTGGGGAGTGAGGTCACAGATACGCAGTATTTT
TRBD1	-	TRBV4-1	TRBJ1-2	CASSRFETGKGYTF	TGCGCCAGCAGCAGGTTCGAGACAGGGAAGGGCTACACCTTC
TRBD2	-	TRBV7-8	TRBJ2-5	CASSLAAGREETQYF	TGTGCCAGCAGCTTAGCTGCGGGGAGGGAAGAGACCCAGTACTTC
-	-	TRBV30	TRBJ2-4	CAWSSPGGIAKNIQYF	TGTGCCTGGAGTTCCCCAGGCGGGATAGCCAAAAACATTCAGTACTTC
-	-	TRBV6-5	TRBJ2-7	CASSYSWERSYEQYF	TGTGCCAGCAGTTACTCGTGGGAGCGATCCTACGAGCAGTACTTC
TRBD2	-	TRBV5-1	TRBJ2-1	CASSTGTSGRYNEQFF	TGCGCCAGCAGCACCGGGACTAGCGGGAGGTACAATGAGCAGTTCTTC
TRBD2	-	TRBV7-8	TRBJ2-7	CASTRLAGAAEQYF	TGTGCCAGCACCCGCCTGGCGGGAGCGGCTGAGCAGTACTTC
-	once	TRBV11-2	TRBJ1-1	CASSLDRTEAFF	TGTGCCAGCAGCTTAGATCGGACTGAAGCTTTCTTT
TRBD2	-	TRBV13	TRBJ2-3	CASSLMASGKGLSDTQYF	TGTGCCAGCAGCTTGATGGCTAGCGGGAAGGGGCTCTCAGATACGCAGTATTTT
-	-	TRBV19	TRBJ2-1	CASSMGANSYNEQFF	TGTGCCAGTAGTATGGGGGCCAACTCCTACAATGAGCAGTTCTTC
TRBD2	-	TRBV5-1	TRBJ2-1	CASSTEGLAGVDWWNEQFF	TGCGCCAGCAGCACAGAGGGGCTAGCGGGAGTTGATTGGTGGAATGAGCAGTTCTTC
TRBD1	-	TRBV15	TRBJ1-4	CATSRDPTGKEKLFF	TGTGCCACCAGCAGAGATCCGACAGGGAAGGAAAAACTGTTTTTT
TRBD1	-	TRBV29-1	TRBJ1-1	CSVAGGGTEAFF	TGCAGCGTTGCAGGGGGTGGCACTGAAGCTTTCTTT